The 27 T cell receptor beta chains in this list originate from one sample, sequenced in a study of blood T cell repertoires in COVID-19. Only in-frame clones appear in the TCRdb table, and some are missing; sequencing was by immunoSEQ multiplex PCR. Of about 220,000 clones in the sample, roughly 82% are singletons; the top ten hold roughly a tenth. Sample: peripheral blood. These receptors were taken from a man between 45 and 60 years old with active or convalescent COVID-19.

This rearrangement joins TRBV19 to TRBJ1-5, with 8 bases identical to TRBD1. Per germline, CDR1 LNHDA and CDR2 SQIVND (reference sequence). This CDR3 comprises 13 residues. J gave up 6 bases and V 9 bases, and 7 bases lay outside the gene matches. The CDR3 sequence: CASNTGGSQPQHF. In DNA, the CDR3 is TGTGCCAGCAACACAGGGGGTAGTCAGCCCCAGCATTTT. The whole variable domain, remainder taken from reference TRBV19 and TRBJ1-5, is DGGITQSPKYLFRKEGQNVTLSCEQNLNHDAMYWYRQDPGQGLRLIYYSQIVNDFQKGDIAEGYSVSREKKESFPLTVTSAQKNPTAFYLCASNTGGSQPQHFGDGTRLSIL.

The rearrangement uses TRBV10-3 and TRBJ1-1; D gene unclear. Germline V gene data show CDR1 as ENHRY and CDR2 as SYGVKD. Trimming shortened V by 2 bases and J by 0 bases, and 4 bases separated the two germline ends. The CDR3 is made up of 13 amino acids. This CDR3 is CAISEHMNTEAFF. In DNA, the CDR3 is TGTGCCATCAGTGAGCACATGAACACTGAAGCTTTCTTT.

The chain joins TRBV18 to TRBJ2-1; D is ambiguous. The CDR3 length is 15 residues. CDR1 and CDR2 (germline): KGHSH, LQKENI. Between the trimmed V and J ends, which lost 0 bases and 0 bases, there was a span of 6 bases. CDR3 residues: CASSPPRSSYNEQFF. In DNA form, the CDR3 reads TGTGCCAGCTCACCACCGAGGAGCTCCTACAATGAGCAGTTCTTC. Supplemented by reference TRBV18 and TRBJ2-1, the full variable domain reads NAGVMQNPRHLVRRRGQEARLRCSPMKGHSHVYWYRQLPEEGLKFMVYLQKENIIDESGMPKERFSAEFPKEGPSILRIQQVVRGDSAAYFCASSPPRSSYNEQFFGPGTRLTVL.

The J gene is TRBJ1-2, the V gene TRBV6-1; D call uncertain. Trimming stripped 1 base from V and 4 bases from J, with 7 bases between. Germline CDR1 is MNHNS and CDR2 is SASEGT. This CDR3 comprises 13 residues. CDR3 DNA sequence: TGTGCCAGCAGTGAAGGGCAGGTCTATGGCTACACCTTC. As protein: CASSEGQVYGYTF.

This clone was picked up a small number of times. This rearrangement joins TRBV7-6 to TRBJ2-1; 8 bases agree with TRBD2. The germline V gene has CDR1 SGHVS and CDR2 FNYEAQ. The CDR3 loop spans 16 amino acids. The V segment lost 7 bases and the J segment 8 bases; nucleotides outside the gene matches: 16. CDR3 bases: TGTGCCAGCACCTTGCTCAGCGGGAGCCTTAGGGATGAGCAGTTCTTC. Its protein product is CASTLLSGSLRDEQFF.

The genes are TRBV18 and TRBJ2-7; weak D call: TRBD2 (6 bases). The germline CDR1 and CDR2 sequences are KGHSH and LQKENI. The CDR3 totals 12 residues. Trimming stripped 3 bases from V and 6 bases from J, with 9 bases between. Written as DNA, the CDR3 is TGTGCCAGCTCACCTGGAGGGATCGAGCAGTACGTC. The encoded protein is CASSPGGIEQYV.

V usage is TRBV15 and J usage is TRBJ1-3; D might be TRBD1 (6 bases). The CDR3 sequence is 16 residues long. The V end was cut by 0 bases, the J end by 5 bases, with 14 bases between. CDR1 LNHNV and CDR2 YYDKDF come from the germline V gene (reference sequence). In nucleotides, the CDR3 is TGTGCCACCAGCAGAGACCTGGGGGCAGGGCGAAACACCATATATTTT. Its translation: CATSRDLGAGRNTIYF.

This sequence joins TRBV5-5 and TRBJ2-7; 9 bases fit TRBD1. V dropped 4 bases and J dropped 7; count of bases not matched to a gene: 15. CDR1 is SGHKS, CDR2 YYEKEE, per germline (reference sequence). The CDR3 runs to 16 residues. CDR3 residues: CASSTLDRGLSKEQYV. For the CDR3, the DNA is TGTGCCAGCAGCACACTGGACAGGGGTTTAAGTAAGGAGCAGTACGTC.

This clone appeared once. The chain employs TRBV18 and TRBJ1-4, with TRBD1 matching over 8 bases. From germline, CDR1 is KGHSH and CDR2 LQKENI. The CDR3 consists of 15 residues. The trim removed 3 bases at V and 10 bases at J, leaving 10 bases unmatched. Written as DNA, the CDR3 is TGTGCCAGCTCACCGCTCGAGGACAGGGAGGGAAAACTGTTTTTT. Amino acids: CASSPLEDREGKLFF.

The chain combines TRBV19 with TRBJ2-5; the match to TRBD2 covers 8 bases. V gave up 6 bases and J gave up 5 bases; unmatched junction bases: 5. This CDR3 comprises 13 residues. Germline CDR1 LNHDA, CDR2 SQIVND (reference sequence). The CDR3 spells CASSGGAYETQYF. The CDR3 DNA reads as TGTGCCAGTAGCGGGGGGGCCTATGAGACCCAGTACTTC.

V usage is TRBV9 and J usage is TRBJ2-1; 12 nucleotides align to TRBD2. In germline, CDR1 is SGDLS, CDR2 YYNGEE. With 2 bases clipped from V and 8 bases from J, the junction kept 5 bases outside the gene matches. The CDR3 spans 15 residues. CDR3 DNA: TGTGCCAGCAGCGTCGGGACTAGCGGGCGTGATGAGCAGTTCTTC. Protein product: CASSVGTSGRDEQFF.

The CDR3 nucleotides are TGTGCCAGCAGTGTCGGAGAGTTCTATGGCTACACCTTC. Translated, it gives CASSVGEFYGYTF. The V gene is TRBV25-1, the J gene TRBJ1-2, with no clear D. The V gene lost 4 bases and the J gene lost 4 bases, with 10 bases spanning the gap. The CDR3 extends over 13 amino acids. Germline V gene lookup returns CDR1 MGHDK and CDR2 SYGVNS.

V gene TRBV7-9 combines with J gene TRBJ2-7, with 7 bases fitting TRBD2. The J segment lost 7 bases and the V segment lost 5 bases, leaving 8 bases of the junction unmatched. The CDR3 contains 13 residues. CDR1 SEHNR and CDR2 FQNEAQ come from the germline V gene (reference sequence). The CDR3 DNA follows: TGTGCCAGCAGCCCGTCGGGGGGTAGAGAGCAGTACGTC. This gives the protein CASSPSGGREQYV.

Only a few counts were recorded for this clone. This rearrangement joins TRBV19 to TRBJ2-7; weak D call: TRBD1 (5 bases). V was trimmed by 3 bases and J by 2 bases, leaving 5 bases between them. The CDR3 loop spans 12 amino acids. The germline gives CDR1 LNHDA, CDR2 SQIVND (reference sequence). CDR3 sequence (DNA): TGTGCCAGTAGTATGGACACCTACGAGCAGTACTTC. It specifies CASSMDTYEQYF.

V is TRBV11-2 and J is TRBJ2-5; D call uncertain. Germline V gene lookup returns CDR1 SGHAT and CDR2 FQNNGV. Deletions cut 5 bases from V and 5 bases from J, with 18 bases between. The CDR3 runs 15 residues. CDR3: CASSPRDSSRETQYF. CDR3 DNA sequence: TGTGCCAGCAGCCCGCGAGACTCGTCAAGGGAGACCCAGTACTTC.

V is TRBV29-1 and J is TRBJ2-1, with 8 bases lining up with TRBD2. CDR3 size: 15 residues. Germline CDR1 and CDR2: SQVTM and ANQGSEA. The trim removed 4 bases at V and 0 bases at J, leaving 5 bases unmatched. The CDR3 sequence: CSVGTREDSYNEQFF. CDR3 nucleotide sequence: TGCAGCGTTGGCACGCGGGAGGACTCCTACAATGAGCAGTTCTTC.

The V call is TRBV19, the J call TRBJ1-1; 9 bases are shared with TRBD1. Germline CDR1 reads LNHDA; CDR2 reads SQIVND (reference sequence). This CDR3 is 14 amino acids long. With 8 bases clipped from V and 3 bases from J, the junction kept 7 bases outside the gene matches. CDR3 bases: TGTGCCAGTTTTACCGGGACAGGGTACACTGAAGCTTTCTTT. Amino acid sequence: CASFTGTGYTEAFF.

The chain couples TRBV4-3 to TRBJ2-5; TRBD1 matches at 8 bases. CDR1 is LGHNA and CDR2 is YSLEER in the germline V gene. This CDR3 contains 15 residues. The V and J ends lost 1 base and 3 bases, in that order; junction bases with no gene match: 4. CDR3: CASSQGQGKEETQYF. CDR3 nucleotides: TGCGCCAGCAGCCAAGGACAGGGGAAAGAAGAGACCCAGTACTTC.

The chain employs TRBV10-2 and TRBJ1-1; a possible D gene is TRBD1 (6 bases). This CDR3 region has 14 residues. Trimming stripped 6 bases from V and 1 base from J, with 12 bases between. CDR1 is WSHSY and CDR2 is SAAADI in the germline V gene. The CDR3 bases are TGCGCCAGCAGCCTTTTACAGGGGAACACTGAAGCTTTCTTT. Protein: CASSLLQGNTEAFF.

The chain joins TRBV20-1 to TRBJ2-5; TRBD2 aligns across 9 bases. This CDR3 region has 15 residues. V dropped 3 bases and J dropped 5; count of bases not matched to a gene: 10. The germline V gene encodes CDR1 DFQATT and CDR2 SNEGSKA (reference sequence). CDR3 loop: CSASSGRWGVETQYF. In DNA form, the CDR3 reads TGCAGTGCTAGTAGCGGGAGATGGGGGGTTGAGACCCAGTACTTC.

The chain's CDR3 is CASSSERRETQYF. CDR3 nucleotides: TGTGCCAGCAGCTCGGAGCGGCGGGAGACCCAGTACTTC. The rearrangement joins TRBV7-2 to TRBJ2-5, with D maybe TRBD2 (5 bases). Germline V lookup: CDR1 SGHTA, CDR2 FQGNSA. This CDR3 is 13 amino acids long. V was clipped by 4 bases and J by 5 bases, with 11 bases between them.

J is TRBJ1-2 and V is TRBV5-1; D unresolved. This CDR3 spans 14 amino acids. The V end lost 4 bases, the J end lost 2 bases, and 12 bases lay between the germline ends. Germline V gene lookup returns CDR1 SGHRS and CDR2 YFSETQ. CDR3 region: CASSRTPPNYGYTF. Written as DNA, the CDR3 is TGCGCCAGCAGCCGAACTCCACCGAACTATGGCTACACCTTC.

The chain has TRBV7-9 and TRBJ1-4; perhaps TRBD1 as D (5 bases). Germline V lookup: CDR1 SEHNR, CDR2 FQNEAQ (reference sequence). The V gene lost 5 bases and the J gene lost 5 bases, with 9 bases spanning the gap. The CDR3 length is 13 residues. This CDR3 is CASSRGQNEKLFF. The CDR3 DNA reads TGTGCCAGCAGCAGAGGACAAAATGAAAAACTGTTTTTT.

The chain couples TRBV7-3 to TRBJ2-1; 10 bases fit TRBD2. V shed 2 bases and J 4 bases; nucleotides not matched to a gene: 5. The germline gives CDR1 SGHTA, CDR2 FQGTGA. The CDR3 length is 16 residues. The CDR3 sequence is CASSLSGTSVYNEQFF. The DNA of the CDR3 is TGTGCCAGCAGCTTATCTGGGACTAGCGTGTACAATGAGCAGTTCTTC.

V gene TRBV24-1 combines with J gene TRBJ2-3, with 7 bases that match TRBD1. V lost 3 bases and J lost 2; bases outside the gene matches: 7. Germline CDR1 reads KGHDR; CDR2 reads SFDVKD. CDR3 length: 16 residues. Here the CDR3 reads CATSDPGQVTTDTQYF. CDR3 DNA sequence: TGTGCCACCAGTGATCCCGGACAGGTAACCACAGATACGCAGTATTTT.

The rearrangement links TRBV5-8 to TRBJ2-7; D gene ambiguous. Trimming took off 0 bases at V and 2 bases at J, with 9 bases between the two ends. This CDR3 spans 14 amino acids. The germline gives CDR1 SGHTS, CDR2 YDEGEE. CDR3 coding DNA: TGTGCCAGCAGCTTGGACAGTGAGACCTACGAGCAGTACTTC. Encoded protein: CASSLDSETYEQYF.

The chain couples TRBV4-3 to TRBJ2-7; 12 bases fit TRBD1. V gave up 3 bases and J gave up 0 bases; unmatched junction bases: 9. Germline lookup yields CDR1 LGHNA and CDR2 YSLEER. The CDR3 runs to 18 residues. The CDR3 region has the DNA TGCGCCAGCAGCCAGCGCCCCCCGGGACAGGGGGCCTCCTACGAGCAGTACTTC. It yields the protein CASSQRPPGQGASYEQYF.